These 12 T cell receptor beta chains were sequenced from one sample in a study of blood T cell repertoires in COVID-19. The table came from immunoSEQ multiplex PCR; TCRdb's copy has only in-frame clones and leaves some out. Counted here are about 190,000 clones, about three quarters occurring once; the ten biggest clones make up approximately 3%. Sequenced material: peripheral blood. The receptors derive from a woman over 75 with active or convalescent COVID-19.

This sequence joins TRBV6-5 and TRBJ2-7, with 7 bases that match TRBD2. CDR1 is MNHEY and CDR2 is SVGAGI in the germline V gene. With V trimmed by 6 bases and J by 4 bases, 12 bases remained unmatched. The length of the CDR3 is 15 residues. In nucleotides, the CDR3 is TGTGCCAGCAGGGACTCTCAGCGGGGTGAATACGAGCAGTACTTC. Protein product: CASRDSQRGEYEQYF.

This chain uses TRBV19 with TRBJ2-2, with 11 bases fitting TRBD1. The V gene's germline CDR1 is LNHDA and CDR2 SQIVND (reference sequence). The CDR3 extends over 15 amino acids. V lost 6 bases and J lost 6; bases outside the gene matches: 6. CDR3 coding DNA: TGTGCCAGTAGCTCGGACAGGGGGCTTTCCGGGGAGCTGTTTTTT. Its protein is CASSSDRGLSGELFF.

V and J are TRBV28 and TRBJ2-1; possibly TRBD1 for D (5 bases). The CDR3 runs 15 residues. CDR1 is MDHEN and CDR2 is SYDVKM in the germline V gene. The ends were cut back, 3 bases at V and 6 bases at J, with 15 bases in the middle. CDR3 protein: CASSLGGARANEQFF. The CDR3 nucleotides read TGTGCCAGCAGTTTGGGTGGAGCCAGGGCCAATGAGCAGTTCTTC.

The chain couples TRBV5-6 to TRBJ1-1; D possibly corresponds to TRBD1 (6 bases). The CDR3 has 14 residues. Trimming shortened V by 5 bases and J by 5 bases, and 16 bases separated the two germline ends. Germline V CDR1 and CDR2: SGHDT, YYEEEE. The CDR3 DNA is TGTGCCAGCAGGAAACACAGGGTGGAGACTGAAGCTTTCTTT. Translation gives CASRKHRVETEAFF.

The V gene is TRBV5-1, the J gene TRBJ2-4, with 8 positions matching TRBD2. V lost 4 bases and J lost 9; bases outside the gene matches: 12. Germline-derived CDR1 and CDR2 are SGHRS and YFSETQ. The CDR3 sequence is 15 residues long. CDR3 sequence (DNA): TGCGCCAGCAGCCCGGTAACGGGGGGGCGCGCCATTCAGTACTTC. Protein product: CASSPVTGGRAIQYF. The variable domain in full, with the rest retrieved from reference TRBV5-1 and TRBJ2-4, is KAGVTQTPRYLIKTRGQQVTLSCSPISGHRSVSWYQQTPGQGLQFLFEYFSETQRNKGNFPGRFSGRQFSNSRSEMNVSTLELGDSALYLCASSPVTGGRAIQYFGAGTRLSVL.

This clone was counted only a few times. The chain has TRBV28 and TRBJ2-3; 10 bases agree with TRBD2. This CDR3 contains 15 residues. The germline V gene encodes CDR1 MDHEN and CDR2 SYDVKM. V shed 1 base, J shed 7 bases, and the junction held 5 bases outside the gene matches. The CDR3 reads CASSLSAGGRNTQYF. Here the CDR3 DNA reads TGTGCCAGCAGTTTATCAGCGGGGGGGCGAAATACGCAGTATTTT.

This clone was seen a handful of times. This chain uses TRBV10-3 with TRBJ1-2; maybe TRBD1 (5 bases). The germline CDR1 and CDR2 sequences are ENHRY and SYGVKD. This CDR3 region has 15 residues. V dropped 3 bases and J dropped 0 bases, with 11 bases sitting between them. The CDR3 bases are TGTGCCATCAGTGACCAGGGTCGAGCTAACTATGGCTACACCTTC. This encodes CAISDQGRANYGYTF.

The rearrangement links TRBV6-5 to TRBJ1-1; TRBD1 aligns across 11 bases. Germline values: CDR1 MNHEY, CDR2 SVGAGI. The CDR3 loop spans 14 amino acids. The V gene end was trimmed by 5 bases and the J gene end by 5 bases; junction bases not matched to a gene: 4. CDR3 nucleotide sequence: TGTGCCAGCAGTAGGACAGGGGGCTTGACTGAAGCTTTCTTT. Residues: CASSRTGGLTEAFF.

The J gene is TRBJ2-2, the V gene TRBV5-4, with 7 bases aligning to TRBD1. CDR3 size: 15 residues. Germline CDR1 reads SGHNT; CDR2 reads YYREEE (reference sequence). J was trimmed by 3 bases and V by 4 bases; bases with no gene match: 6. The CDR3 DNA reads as TGTGCCAGCAGCCACCGGACAGGCGACACCGGGGAGCTGTTTTTT. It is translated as CASSHRTGDTGELFF.

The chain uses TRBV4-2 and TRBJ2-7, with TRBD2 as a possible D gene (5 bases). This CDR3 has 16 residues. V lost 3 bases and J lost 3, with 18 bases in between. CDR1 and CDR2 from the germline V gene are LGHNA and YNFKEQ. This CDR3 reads CASSHGFAEDYYEQYF. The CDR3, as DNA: TGTGCCAGCAGCCACGGTTTCGCGGAGGATTACTACGAGCAGTACTTC.

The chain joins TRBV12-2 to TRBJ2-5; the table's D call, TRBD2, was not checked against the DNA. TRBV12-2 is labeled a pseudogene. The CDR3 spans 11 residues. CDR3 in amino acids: CASRPRETQYF. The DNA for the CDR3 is TGTGCAAGTCGCCCCCGGGAGACCCAGTACTTC.

Written as DNA, the CDR3 is TGTGCCAGCACTCAAACCAGTCTCAGTACCTATGGCTACACCTTC. Translating gives CASTQTSLSTYGYTF. The chain uses TRBV6-6 and TRBJ1-2; the D is unclear. Germline-derived CDR1 and CDR2 are MNHNY and SVGAGI (reference sequence). Trimming cost V 7 bases and J 4 bases, with 19 bases left between them. The CDR3 extends over 15 amino acids.